Below are 7 T cell receptor beta chains sequenced from a single sample in a study of T cell responses to AZD1222 COVID-19 vaccine. Repertoires were generated with immunoSEQ multiplex PCR, while TCRdb's copy carries only in-frame clones and drops some. The table lists roughly 170,000 clones, about nine tenths of them singletons. The sequenced sample was peripheral blood, obtained on day 0 of AZD1222 vaccination. These TCRs come from an adult in good health.

This chain links TRBV30 with TRBJ1-6; D might be TRBD1 (5 bases). The CDR3 loop spans 15 amino acids. The V gene's germline CDR1 is GTSNPN and CDR2 SVGIG (reference sequence). Deletions cut 5 bases from V and 9 bases from J, with 20 bases between. The CDR3 region is CAWAVGTGRRSPLHF. In DNA, the CDR3 is TGTGCCTGGGCTGTCGGGACCGGAAGACGTTCACCCCTCCACTTT. The full variable domain, rest sourced from reference TRBV30 and TRBJ1-6, is SQTIHQWPATLVQPVGSPLSLECTVEGTSNPNLYWYRQAAGRGLQLLFYSVGIGQISSEVPQNLSASRPQDRQFILSSKKLLLSDSGFYLCAWAVGTGRRSPLHFGNGTRLTVT.

This clone was detected only once. This chain connects TRBV5-1 to TRBJ1-6; D might be TRBD1 (5 bases). V shed 3 bases and J shed 9 bases, with 13 bases lying between them. The V gene's germline CDR1 is SGHRS and CDR2 YFSETQ. This CDR3 spans 14 amino acids. This CDR3 reads CASSSLGDGSPLHF. The CDR3 DNA is TGCGCCAGCAGCTCCTTGGGGGACGGTTCACCCCTCCACTTT.

This chain links TRBV4-3 with TRBJ2-5, with 13 bases identical to TRBD2. This CDR3 has 16 amino acids. V lost 1 base to trimming and J lost 6 bases; unmatched junction nucleotides: 5. Germline V gene lookup returns CDR1 LGHNA and CDR2 YSLEER. The CDR3 bases are TGCGCCAGCAGCCAAGGGGGACTAGCGGGGATTAAGACCCAGTACTTC. Translation gives CASSQGGLAGIKTQYF.

This chain connects TRBV5-6 to TRBJ2-1; D remains ambiguous. The CDR3 consists of 15 residues. Trimming took 1 base from V and 2 from J, leaving 10 bases between them. Germline CDR1 SGHDT, CDR2 YYEEEE. CDR3 sequence (DNA): TGTGCCAGCAGCTTGCCGAGAACCGCCTACAATGAGCAGTTCTTC. This gives the protein CASSLPRTAYNEQFF.

J is TRBJ1-2 and V is TRBV12-3 or TRBV12-4; no clear D. The CDR3 covers 12 residues. The V end was cut by 6 bases, the J end by 7 bases, with 12 bases between. CDR3 in DNA: TGTGCCAGCAGGAAACTAGGGTCTGGCTACACCTTC. Translating gives CASRKLGSGYTF.

This clone was detected only once. The V gene is TRBV9, the J gene TRBJ2-3; D perhaps matches TRBD2 (7 bases). V was pared by 4 bases and J by 1 base, with 16 bases between. Germline V gene sequence: CDR1 SGDLS, CDR2 YYNGEE. The CDR3 is made up of 16 amino acids. CDR3 loop: CASSTREGGGTDTQYF. The CDR3, as DNA: TGTGCCAGCAGCACGAGGGAGGGGGGAGGCACAGATACGCAGTATTTT.

The CDR3 DNA reads TGCGCCAGTAGAGACAGGGTGGACGAGCAGTACTTC. Translating gives CASRDRVDEQYF. The chain carries TRBV10-2 and TRBJ2-7, with TRBD1 matching over 7 bases. Per the germline V gene, CDR1 is WSHSY and CDR2 is SAAADI. CDR3 length equals 12 residues. With 9 bases clipped from V and 5 bases from J, the junction kept 7 bases outside the gene matches.